The TCR beta chain described here comes from a study of CD8 T cells in ankylosing spondylitis (dated by TCRdb to about 2017). In terms of the full investigation: The study profiled T cell receptor beta repertoires in healthy donors and ankylosing spondylitis patients to find disease-linked TCR variants. Peripheral blood was sampled, and synovial fluid was also collected from ankylosing spondylitis patients. The full study cohort comprised 20 to 25 ankylosing spondylitis patients and 85 to 120 healthy donors. Overall study outcomes, separate from this receptor: The disease-linked clones had a CD8+ phenotype and were found at relatively low frequencies in peripheral blood. Some of the motif variants had been reported before in the synovial fluid and blood of reactive arthritis patients, a finding that suggests common disease-initiation mechanisms. Significant enrichment of the disease-linked clones was reported in matched synovial fluid samples from ankylosing spondylitis patients. A TCR beta motif of fewer than 10 highly homologous amino acid variants appeared characteristic of blood from ankylosing spondylitis patients.

Concerning this clonotype: Its antigen specificity is not known. No base qualities exist here, and no much larger clone lies one base off it.

The junction shows trimming of 3 bases on V and 4 bases on J, plus 9 bases between the germline ends. Including the terminal cysteine and phenylalanine, the CDR3 comprises 13 residues. Only CDR3 DNA remains: 39 bases, in frame from the first base. The germline V gene (reference sequence) specifies MNHEY as CDR1 and SMNVEV as CDR2. This sample was sequenced with an Illumina HiSeq 2500. TCR beta libraries were prepared by quantitative 5'-RACE with molecular barcodes. In the paper's pipeline: Disease-linked TCR variants were identified with a new computational method built on a probabilistic model of VDJ rearrangement. TCRdb cleaned the public reads at Q25 with fastp, built clones with MiXCR and kept in-frame beta chains. Entries that share a CDR3 protein sequence are merged under the most common genes and DNA. Here the V and J calls rest on TCRdb's processing, not on the authors' analysis. For this sample there are over 700,000 distinct CDR3 sequences; 15% to 20% appear just once. In total, the top ten clones hold approximately 18% of the sample.

The sequenced sample consisted of blood, either unsorted or a sorted T cell fraction (not recorded which). The chain was built from TRBV27 and TRBJ1-1, with the D gene not confidently named. This receptor was taken from a male donor with ankylosing spondylitis. The CDR3 has the sequence CASSFLLGTEAFF. The DNA reads TGTGCCAGCAGTTTTTTATTGGGCACTGAAGCTTTCTTT.